This passage covers 21 T cell receptor beta chains from one sample sequenced in a study of T cell repertoires in ileal Crohn's disease. Profiling relied on immunoSEQ multiplex PCR, and the TCRdb table lists in-frame clones only, not all of them. The data show over 14,000 clones, with 75% to 85% seen just once and 4% to 5% held by the top ten. Material for sequencing was ileal tissue. Every receptor here comes from an adult with Crohn's disease.

This clone appeared a few times. The CDR3 region has the DNA TGTGCCAGCTCACCTAATCCGGGACAGGGGCACACTGAAGCTTTCTTT. Translation: CASSPNPGQGHTEAFF. This chain connects TRBV18 to TRBJ1-1; 10 nucleotides agree with TRBD1. CDR3 size: 16 residues. The germline V gene has CDR1 KGHSH and CDR2 LQKENI. The trim removed 3 bases at V and 3 bases at J, leaving 7 bases unmatched.

In its sample, this clone ranks as medium-sized. Within the sample, other DNA sequences also encode this same CDR3. The gene calls are TRBV5-1 and TRBJ1-1; 8 positions agree with TRBD1. CDR3 size: 15 residues. CDR1 and CDR2 from the germline V gene are SGHRS and YFSETQ. Trimming cost V 0 bases and J 0 bases; bases outside gene matches: 1. Here the CDR3 DNA reads TGCGCCAGCAGCTTGGGACAGGGGATGAACACTGAAGCTTTCTTT. It encodes CASSLGQGMNTEAFF.

The chain combines TRBV2 with TRBJ1-1; 7 positions match TRBD1. The CDR3 covers 14 residues. Germline CDR1 and CDR2: SNHLY and FYNNEI. The junction had 10 bases not matched to a gene; V was cut back by 1 base and J by 11 bases. The CDR3 coding sequence is TGTGCCAGCAGTGAAGTAGGACAGGCCCGGCTGGCTTTCTTT. It is translated as CASSEVGQARLAFF.

The chain combines TRBV6-6 with TRBJ2-1, with 8 bases identical to TRBD2. The CDR3 consists of 16 residues. The junction had 7 bases not matched to a gene; V was cut back by 6 bases and J by 0 bases. Germline V CDR1 and CDR2: MNHNY, SVGAGI (reference sequence). CDR3 protein: CASSPGGAPSYNEQFF. The CDR3 region has the DNA TGTGCCAGCAGCCCCGGGGGGGCCCCCTCCTACAATGAGCAGTTCTTC.

The V gene is TRBV13, the J gene TRBJ2-1; D ambiguous. Per the germline V gene, CDR1 is PRHDT and CDR2 is FYEKMQ (reference sequence). V shed 5 bases and J shed 10 bases, with 9 bases lying between them. The CDR3 loop spans 11 amino acids. The CDR3 is CASSLSTEQFF. For the CDR3, the DNA is TGTGCCAGCAGCCTAAGTACCGAGCAGTTCTTC. The complete variable domain, with remaining parts taken from reference TRBV13 and TRBJ2-1, reads AAGVIQSPRHLIKEKRETATLKCYPIPRHDTVYWYQQGPGQDPQFLISFYEKMQSDKGSIPDRFSAQQFSDYHSELNMSSLELGDSALYFCASSLSTEQFFGPGTRLTVL.

In its sample, this clone was seen once. The chain carries TRBV5-6 and TRBJ1-1; 9 bases are a match to TRBD1. The germline gives CDR1 SGHDT, CDR2 YYEEEE. There are 15 residues in the CDR3. Unmatched junction bases numbered 5, after V lost 4 bases and J lost 1 base. CDR3 region: CASSEGTGRNTEAFF. CDR3 sequence (DNA): TGTGCCAGCAGCGAAGGGACAGGGCGGAACACTGAAGCTTTCTTT.

This clone was seen only a few times. At one end the junction does not follow the germline gene, possibly because of a read error. The V gene is TRBV5-1, the J gene TRBJ1-1; 7 bases line up with TRBD1. The CDR3 totals 11 residues. Looked up from germline, CDR1 is SGHRS and CDR2 is YFSETQ. CDR3 sequence: CASSEGGGSIF. The CDR3 nucleotides read TGCGCCAGCAGCGAAGGGGGCGGTTCAATCTTT.

This clone was picked up one time. The chain recombines TRBV11-2 with TRBJ1-2; TRBD1 might be the D (5 bases). The germline CDR1 and CDR2 sequences are SGHAT and FQNNGV. The CDR3 loop spans 15 amino acids. V lost 10 bases, J lost 4 bases, and 22 bases lay in between. The CDR3 loop reads CATQLRPGRAYGYTF. For the CDR3, the DNA is TGTGCCACCCAGCTTAGACCAGGGAGGGCCTATGGCTACACCTTC.

This clone was detected only a few times. The J gene is TRBJ2-1, the V gene TRBV5-1, with a tentative D call TRBD2 (6 bases). The germline V and J ends were trimmed by 7 bases and 6 bases, with 14 bases remaining between them. The V gene's germline CDR1 is SGHRS and CDR2 YFSETQ. This CDR3 is 13 amino acids long. In nucleotides, the CDR3 is TGCGCCAGCCAGGGACTCCCAGGCAATGAGCAGTTCTTC. Its protein is CASQGLPGNEQFF.

J is TRBJ2-2 and V is TRBV7-3; 7 bases line up with TRBD2. V trimming: 0 bases; J trimming: 0 bases; junction bases outside the gene matches: 7. The CDR3 spans 18 residues. The germline gives CDR1 SGHTA, CDR2 FQGTGA. This CDR3 reads CASSLTQIAGANTGELFF. The CDR3 nucleotides read TGTGCCAGCAGCTTAACCCAGATCGCGGGGGCGAACACCGGGGAGCTGTTTTTT.

The chain uses TRBV18 and TRBJ2-1; perhaps TRBD2 as D (6 bases). Trimming shortened V by 3 bases and J by 2 bases, and 11 bases separated the two germline ends. The CDR3 runs 15 residues. Germline values: CDR1 KGHSH, CDR2 LQKENI. CDR3 in amino acids: CASSPPWGAYNEQFF. Here the CDR3 DNA reads TGTGCCAGCTCACCCCCCTGGGGGGCCTACAATGAGCAGTTCTTC.

V gene TRBV19 combines with J gene TRBJ1-6, with 12 nucleotides matching TRBD1. The CDR3 covers 15 residues. The junction had 4 bases not matched to a gene; V was cut back by 6 bases and J by 7 bases. Germline assignment: CDR1 LNHDA and CDR2 SQIVND (reference sequence). CDR3 residues: CASRGTGGSNSPLHF. The CDR3 bases are TGTGCCAGTAGAGGGACAGGGGGCTCGAATTCACCCCTCCACTTT. Supplemented by reference TRBV19 and TRBJ1-6, the full variable domain reads DGGITQSPKYLFRKEGQNVTLSCEQNLNHDAMYWYRQDPGQGLRLIYYSQIVNDFQKGDIAEGYSVSREKKESFPLTVTSAQKNPTAFYLCASRGTGGSNSPLHFGNGTRLTVT.

V gene TRBV5-1 combines with J gene TRBJ2-7; 11 bases are shared with TRBD1. V dropped 4 bases and J dropped 4; count of bases not matched to a gene: 4. The germline gives CDR1 SGHRS, CDR2 YFSETQ. This CDR3 spans 14 amino acids. CDR3 DNA: TGCGCCAGCAGCATGGGACAGGGGGTGTACGAGCAGTACTTC. It is translated as CASSMGQGVYEQYF.

This chain connects TRBV4-3 to TRBJ1-2; D perhaps matches TRBD1 (5 bases). The V end was cut by 4 bases, the J end by 4 bases, with 13 bases between. Germline CDR1 LGHNA, CDR2 YSLEER. The CDR3 totals 14 residues. The chain's CDR3 is CASSREQGGYGYTF. The CDR3 DNA follows: TGCGCCAGCAGCCGAGAGCAGGGAGGCTATGGCTACACCTTC.

The V call is TRBV27, the J call TRBJ1-6, with 9 positions matching TRBD1. Germline CDR1 MNHEY, CDR2 SMNVEV (reference sequence). V lost 3 bases to trimming and J lost 7 bases; unmatched junction nucleotides: 4. The CDR3 is 15 amino acids. The CDR3 loop is CASSLRGQGNSPLHF. Written as DNA, the CDR3 is TGTGCCAGCAGTTTGAGGGGACAGGGAAATTCACCCCTCCACTTT.

Only one count was recorded for this clone. The rearrangement uses TRBV5-1 and TRBJ2-4, with 8 bases lining up with TRBD2. Germline lookup yields CDR1 SGHRS and CDR2 YFSETQ. The V gene end was trimmed by 1 base and the J gene end by 8 bases; junction bases not matched to a gene: 14. This CDR3 contains 17 residues. The CDR3, as DNA: TGCGCCAGCAGCTTGAGTAGTGGCAGCGGGAGAAGGGACATTCAGTACTTC. The encoded protein is CASSLSSGSGRRDIQYF.

The chain combines TRBV5-4 with TRBJ1-1, with D possibly matching TRBD1 (5 bases). Between the trimmed V and J ends, which lost 0 bases and 3 bases, there was a span of 6 bases. The CDR3 totals 13 residues. Germline CDR1 reads SGHNT; CDR2 reads YYREEE (reference sequence). The CDR3 coding sequence is TGTGCCAGCAGCTTGGGGACACACACTGAAGCTTTCTTT. Translated: CASSLGTHTEAFF.

The rearrangement uses TRBV7-8 and TRBJ2-5, with 10 bases matching TRBD2. The germline V gene has CDR1 SGHVS and CDR2 FQNEAQ. This CDR3 region has 16 residues. Trimming at V came to 1 base and at J to 4 bases, leaving 6 bases not matched to a gene. The CDR3 DNA sequence: TGTGCCAGCAGCTTAGGAAGTCAGCGGGGGGGAGAGACCCAGTACTTC. Protein sequence: CASSLGSQRGGETQYF.

J is TRBJ1-1 and V is TRBV11-2; D is possibly TRBD1 (5 bases). Per germline, CDR1 SGHAT and CDR2 FQNNGV. The ends were cut back, 6 bases at V and 3 bases at J, with 11 bases in the middle. The CDR3 contains 13 residues. The CDR3, as DNA: TGTGCCAGCAGAACGGGGACTTACACTGAAGCTTTCTTT. It codes for CASRTGTYTEAFF.

The CDR3 loop reads CASRVTGDTEAFF. The CDR3 DNA reads as TGTGCCAGTAGAGTGACAGGGGACACTGAAGCTTTCTTT. The gene calls are TRBV19 and TRBJ1-1; 8 nucleotides line up with TRBD1. V dropped 6 bases and J dropped 3; count of bases not matched to a gene: 3. The length of the CDR3 is 13 residues. In germline, CDR1 is LNHDA, CDR2 SQIVND (reference sequence).

This clone occurred a few times. The CDR3 spells CASSDQGAGNEQFF. The CDR3 DNA follows: TGTGCCAGCAGCGACCAGGGGGCGGGGAATGAGCAGTTCTTC. The chain has TRBV7-8 and TRBJ2-1; 8 bases match TRBD1. Trimming cost V 5 bases and J 7 bases; bases outside gene matches: 7. CDR1 and CDR2 from the germline V gene are SGHVS and FQNEAQ. This CDR3 is 14 amino acids long.